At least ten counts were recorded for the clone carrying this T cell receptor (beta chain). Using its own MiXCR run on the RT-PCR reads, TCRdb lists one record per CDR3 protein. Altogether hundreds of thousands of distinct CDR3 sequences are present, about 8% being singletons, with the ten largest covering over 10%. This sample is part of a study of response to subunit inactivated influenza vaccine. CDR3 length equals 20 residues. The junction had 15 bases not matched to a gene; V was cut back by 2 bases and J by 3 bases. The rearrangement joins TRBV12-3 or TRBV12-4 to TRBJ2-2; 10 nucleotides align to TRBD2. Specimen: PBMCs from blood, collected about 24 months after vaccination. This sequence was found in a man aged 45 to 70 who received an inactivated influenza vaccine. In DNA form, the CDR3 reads TGTGCCAGCAGTTTAAGGCCGAGATTCCTAGCGGGAGTGTACACCGGGGAGCTGTTTTTT. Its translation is CASSLRPRFLAGVYTGELFF.